This TCR beta chain was recovered during a study of CD8+ T cells in alopecia areata. Study background: Tofacitinib administration to treated patients was oral, at 5 to 10 mg twice daily.

Reverse transcribed after extraction, RNA yielded cDNA as the sequencing template. Only in-frame clones appear in the TCRdb table, and some are missing; sequencing was by immunoSEQ multiplex PCR. This repertoire shows about 260,000 clones, roughly 63% found once; its top ten account for about 0.89%. The V gene's germline CDR1 is LGHNA and CDR2 YSLEER. Trimming shortened V by 0 bases and J by 2 bases, and 12 bases separated the two germline ends. The CDR3 runs 16 residues. Specified treatment: oral pan-JAK inhibitor, 5-10 mg twice daily. This material consisted of CD4+ T cells sorted from blood, taken between weeks 51 and 54, from a patient treated with tofacitinib. The chain carries TRBV4-3 and TRBJ2-3, with D perhaps TRBD2 (6 bases). The sequence derives from a human donor with alopecia areata. The CDR3 region is CASSQDRGVNTDTQYF. The CDR3 coding sequence is TGCGCCAGCAGCCAAGATCGCGGGGTTAACACAGATACGCAGTATTTT.